These 7 T cell receptor beta chains share one sample of origin, sequenced in a study of blood T cell repertoires in COVID-19. Method: immunoSEQ multiplex PCR; TCRdb's copy keeps in-frame clones and lacks some. In the table there are 100,000 to 150,000 clones, over 60% of which are singletons. The material sequenced was peripheral blood. These receptors were taken from an older woman with acute or convalescent COVID-19.

The chain joins TRBV28 to TRBJ1-1; 7 bases match TRBD1. The CDR3 sequence is 13 residues long. With V trimmed by 8 bases and J by 3 bases, 6 bases remained unmatched. Per the germline V gene, CDR1 is MDHEN and CDR2 is SYDVKM. The CDR3 nucleotides read TGTGCCAGCCGGTCGGACAGGTACACTGAAGCTTTCTTT. Protein sequence: CASRSDRYTEAFF.

About this clone: A much more abundant neighbour one base away suggests this may be a read error. The gene calls are TRBV27 and TRBJ2-1, with 7 bases aligning to TRBD1. The germline CDR1 and CDR2 sequences are MNHEY and SMNVEV (reference sequence). J gave up 7 bases and V 5 bases, and 8 bases lay outside the gene matches. The CDR3 runs to 14 residues. CDR3 residues: CASSRGTAGNEQFF. In DNA form, the CDR3 reads TGTGCCAGCAGTAGGGGGACAGCCGGGAATGAGCAGTTCTTC.

This clone was detected a few times. This CDR3 is also generated by other DNA sequences in the sample. V is TRBV11-2 and J is TRBJ1-6; 8 bases align to TRBD1. Germline loops: CDR1 SGHAT, CDR2 FQNNGV. J was trimmed by 6 bases and V by 5 bases; bases with no gene match: 6. There are 15 residues in the CDR3. The DNA for the CDR3 is TGTGCCAGCAGCCCAAGGACAGGGAGTAATTCACCCCTCCACTTT. This sequence encodes CASSPRTGSNSPLHF.

V and J are TRBV5-1 and TRBJ2-7; D is ambiguous. This CDR3 contains 12 residues. Looked up from germline, CDR1 is SGHRS and CDR2 is YFSETQ. With 4 bases removed from V and 4 bases from J, the gap between germline ends came to 9 bases. CDR3 loop: CASSRSAYEQYF. DNA for the CDR3: TGCGCCAGCAGCCGGTCCGCTTACGAGCAGTACTTC.

This clone was seen once. J is TRBJ2-5 and V is TRBV9; D is possibly TRBD2 (5 bases). The germline V gene encodes CDR1 SGDLS and CDR2 YYNGEE. The CDR3 runs to 15 residues. The V and J ends lost 0 bases and 7 bases respectively, with 16 bases between them. As DNA, the CDR3 is TGTGCCAGCAGCGTAGGGGCGGGTTCCGCGGGGACCCAGTACTTC. It specifies CASSVGAGSAGTQYF.

The rearrangement joins TRBV6-1 to TRBJ1-2; no reliable D call. Germline CDR1 reads MNHNS; CDR2 reads SASEGT. This CDR3 spans 19 amino acids. Deletions cut 3 bases from V and 1 base from J, with 24 bases between. CDR3 loop: CASSDQTRVFTTLNYGYTF. The CDR3, as DNA: TGTGCCAGCAGTGACCAGACCCGGGTGTTCACTACCCTTAACTATGGCTACACCTTC.

The rearrangement uses TRBV5-6 and TRBJ2-5; no firm D call. Looked up from germline, CDR1 is SGHDT and CDR2 is YYEEEE. Between the trimmed V and J ends, which lost 0 bases and 0 bases, there was a span of 9 bases. CDR3 size: 15 residues. The CDR3 nucleotides are TGTGCCAGCAGCTTGGTCGGAGATTACCAAGAGACCCAGTACTTC. The encoded protein is CASSLVGDYQETQYF.